The rows below give T cell receptor beta chains drawn from one sample of a study of blood T cell repertoires in COVID-19. Assay used: immunoSEQ multiplex PCR; TCRdb lists only in-frame clones, some missing. The table lists under 200,000 clones, about 86% of them singletons, with approximately 2.5% in the top ten. Sequences were obtained from peripheral blood. The receptors derive from a human donor with acute or convalescent COVID-19. The donor label of this sample is uncertain. The CDR3 runs from the conserved cysteine through the conserved F or W. Fields, in order: D gene, J gene, V gene, CDR3 protein. The D gene is left open where the match is weak.

D: TRBD2
J: TRBJ2-1
V: TRBV9
CDR3: CASSVDTTSGKSYNEQFF

D: TRBD1
J: TRBJ2-7
V: TRBV13
CDR3: CASSRAGGSYEQYF

D: .
J: TRBJ1-2
V: TRBV7-9
CDR3: CASIPFSNYGYTF

D: .
J: TRBJ2-5
V: TRBV2
CDR3: CASRASGVSGETQYF

D: TRBD1
J: TRBJ2-1
V: TRBV6-4
CDR3: CASRIQGYNEQFF

D: TRBD1
J: TRBJ1-2
V: TRBV7-3
CDR3: CASSLNDRGYGYTF

D: TRBD1
J: TRBJ2-6
V: TRBV25-1
CDR3: CASSVRRQGVSGANVLTF

D: TRBD1
J: TRBJ1-6
V: TRBV11-2
CDR3: CASSPSGTGRYNSPLHF

D: TRBD1
J: TRBJ1-6
V: TRBV30
CDR3: CAWSVDRGRSPLHF

D: .
J: TRBJ1-1
V: TRBV7-3
CDR3: CASSLYPNTEAFF

D: TRBD2
J: TRBJ2-5
V: TRBV2
CDR3: CASSSAGLQETQYF

D: TRBD2
J: TRBJ2-7
V: TRBV15
CDR3: CATSRDTGGSSPYEQYF

D: .
J: TRBJ2-5
V: TRBV3-1/TRBV3-2
CDR3: CASSQEIRQALIQETQYF

D: TRBD2
J: TRBJ2-7
V: TRBV7-8
CDR3: CASSLGLRGGLYEQYF

D: TRBD1
J: TRBJ2-2
V: TRBV30
CDR3: CAWRGTGRTGELFF

D: .
J: TRBJ2-2
V: TRBV5-1
CDR3: CASSSSRGTGELFF

D: TRBD1
J: TRBJ1-6
V: TRBV7-9
CDR3: CASSETGGNSPLHF

D: TRBD2
J: TRBJ2-5
V: TRBV30
CDR3: CAWSGGTSGPQETQYF

D: .
J: TRBJ2-2
V: TRBV12-3/TRBV12-4
CDR3: CASSFGPTGELFF

D: .
J: TRBJ1-2
V: TRBV19
CDR3: CASSIDLGTRGGYTF